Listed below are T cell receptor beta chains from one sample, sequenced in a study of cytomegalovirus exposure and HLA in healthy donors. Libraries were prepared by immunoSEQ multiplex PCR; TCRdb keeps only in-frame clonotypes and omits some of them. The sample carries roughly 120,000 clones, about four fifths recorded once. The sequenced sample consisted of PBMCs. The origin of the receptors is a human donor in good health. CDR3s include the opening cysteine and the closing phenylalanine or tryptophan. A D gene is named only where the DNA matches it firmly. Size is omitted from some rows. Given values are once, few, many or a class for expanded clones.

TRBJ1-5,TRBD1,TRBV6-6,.,TGTGCCAGCAGCCCCGGACAGGGCGGGAATCAGCCCCAGCATTTT,CASSPGQGGNQPQHF
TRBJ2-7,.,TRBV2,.,TGTGCCAGCAGGACATGGGCGAACGAGCAGTACTTC,CASRTWANEQYF
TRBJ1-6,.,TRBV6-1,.,TGTGCCAGCAGTGCCGGACAGTCCCGCTCCTATAATTCACCCCTCCACTTT,CASSAGQSRSYNSPLHF
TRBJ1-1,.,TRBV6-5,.,TGTGCCAGCAGATCCGACAGAAACACTGAAGCTTTCTTT,CASRSDRNTEAFF
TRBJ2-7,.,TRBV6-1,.,TGTGCCAGCAGCAGATCCCAGGACAGCTCCTACGAGCAGTACTTC,CASSRSQDSSYEQYF
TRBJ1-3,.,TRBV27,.,TGTGCCAGCAGTTTGGGGGGGGCTGGAAACACCATATATTTT,CASSLGGAGNTIYF
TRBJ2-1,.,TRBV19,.,TGTGCCAGTAGTATAGGGGGCCGAGACAATGAGCAGTTCTTC,CASSIGGRDNEQFF
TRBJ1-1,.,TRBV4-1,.,TGCGCCAGCAGCCTCCTCAGGGAAAACACTGAAGCTTTCTTT,CASSLLRENTEAFF
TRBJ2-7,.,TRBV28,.,TGTGCCAGCAGCCTTGGACAGTACGAGCAGTACTTC,CASSLGQYEQYF
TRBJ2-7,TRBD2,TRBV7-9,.,TGTGCCAGCAGCTCGAGCGGGGGGCCTTCCTACGAGCAGTACTTC,CASSSSGGPSYEQYF
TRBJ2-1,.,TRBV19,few,TGTGCCAGTAGTCCTCAGGGGTTATCGTGGGATGAGCAGTTCTTC,CASSPQGLSWDEQFF
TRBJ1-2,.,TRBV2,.,TGTGCCAGCAACGTCAATGAAGGGAGTTATGGCTACACCTTC,CASNVNEGSYGYTF
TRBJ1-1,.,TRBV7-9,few,TGTGCCAGCAGCTTAGGGGCAGGGTATCAAGCTTTCTTT,CASSLGAGYQAFF
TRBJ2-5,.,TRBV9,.,TGTGCCAGCAGCCTAGGACTAACCCAAGAGACCCAGTACTTC,CASSLGLTQETQYF
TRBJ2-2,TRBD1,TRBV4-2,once,TGTGCCAGCAGCTTGCCCAGGGGGCAATCGGGGGCGGGGGAGCTGTTTTTT,CASSLPRGQSGAGELFF
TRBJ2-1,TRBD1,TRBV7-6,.,TGTGCCAGCAGGTCCGGGACAGGGACGGGGGAGCAGTTCTTC,CASRSGTGTGEQFF
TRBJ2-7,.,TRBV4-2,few,TGTGCCAGCTCCGACAGCCCCTACGAGCAGTACTTC,CASSDSPYEQYF
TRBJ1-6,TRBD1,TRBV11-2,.,TGTGCCAGCAACGCCCTGACAGGGAGATATTCACCCCTCCACTTT,CASNALTGRYSPLHF
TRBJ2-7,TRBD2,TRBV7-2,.,TGTGCCAGCAGCTTGGGCGGGGGGGCCTTTTACGAGCAGTACTTC,CASSLGGGAFYEQYF
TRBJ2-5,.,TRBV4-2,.,TGTGCCAGCAGCCAAGACCAGGGCGCGGGACAAGAGACCCAGTACTTC,CASSQDQGAGQETQYF
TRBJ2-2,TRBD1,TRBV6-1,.,TGTGCCAGCAGCTCCGGACAGGGGTCAATCGGGGAGCTGTTTTTT,CASSSGQGSIGELFF
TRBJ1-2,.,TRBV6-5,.,TGTGCCAGCAGTTATCGGCAGCGCTCCCTAGATGGCTACACCTTC,CASSYRQRSLDGYTF
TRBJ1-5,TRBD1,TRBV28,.,TGTGCCAGCGTGCCAGGGGGCCCGAAAAATCAGCCCCAGCATTTT,CASVPGGPKNQPQHF